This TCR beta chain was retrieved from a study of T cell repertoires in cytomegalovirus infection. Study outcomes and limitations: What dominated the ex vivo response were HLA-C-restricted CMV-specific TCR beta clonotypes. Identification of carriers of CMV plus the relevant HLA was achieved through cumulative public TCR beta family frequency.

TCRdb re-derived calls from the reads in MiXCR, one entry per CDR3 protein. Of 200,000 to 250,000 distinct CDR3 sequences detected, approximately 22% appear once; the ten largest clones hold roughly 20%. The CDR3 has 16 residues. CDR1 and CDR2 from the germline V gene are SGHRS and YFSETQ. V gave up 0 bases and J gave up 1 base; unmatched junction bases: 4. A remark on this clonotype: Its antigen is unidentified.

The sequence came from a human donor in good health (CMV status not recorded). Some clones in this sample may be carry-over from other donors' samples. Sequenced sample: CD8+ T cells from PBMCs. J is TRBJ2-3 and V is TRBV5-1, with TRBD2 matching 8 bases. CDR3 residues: CASSLDGGAGTDTQYF. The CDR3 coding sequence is TGCGCCAGCAGCTTGGACGGGGGGGCGGGCACAGATACGCAGTATTTT. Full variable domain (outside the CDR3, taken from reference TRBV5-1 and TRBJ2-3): KAGVTQTPRYLIKTRGQQVTLSCSPISGHRSVSWYQQTPGQGLQFLFEYFSETQRNKGNFPGRFSGRQFSNSRSEMNVSTLELGDSALYLCASSLDGGAGTDTQYFGPGTRLTVL.